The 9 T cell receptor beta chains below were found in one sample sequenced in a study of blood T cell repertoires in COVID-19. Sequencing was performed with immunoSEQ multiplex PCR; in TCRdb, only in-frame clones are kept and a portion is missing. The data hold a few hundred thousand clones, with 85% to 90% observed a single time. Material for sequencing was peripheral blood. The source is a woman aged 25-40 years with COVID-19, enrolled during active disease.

The chain's CDR3 is CASRATGSNTEAFF. DNA for the CDR3: TGTGCCAGCAGAGCGACCGGGAGCAACACTGAAGCTTTCTTT. The chain recombines TRBV27 with TRBJ1-1, with D unclear. V was cut by 6 bases and J by 2 bases, with 13 bases left in between. The CDR3 loop spans 14 amino acids. CDR1 and CDR2 (germline): MNHEY, SMNVEV (reference sequence).

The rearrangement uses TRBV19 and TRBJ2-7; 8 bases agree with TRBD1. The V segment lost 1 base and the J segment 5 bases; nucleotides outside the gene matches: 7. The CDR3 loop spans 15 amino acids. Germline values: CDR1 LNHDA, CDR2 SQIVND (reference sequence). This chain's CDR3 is CASSIGTRGLHEQYF. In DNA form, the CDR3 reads TGTGCCAGTAGTATAGGGACCAGGGGGCTCCACGAGCAGTACTTC.

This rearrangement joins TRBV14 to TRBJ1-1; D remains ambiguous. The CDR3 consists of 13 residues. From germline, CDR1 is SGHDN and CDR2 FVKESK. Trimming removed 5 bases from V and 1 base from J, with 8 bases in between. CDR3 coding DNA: TGTGCCAGCAGCGTCCAGTCGAACACTGAAGCTTTCTTT. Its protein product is CASSVQSNTEAFF.

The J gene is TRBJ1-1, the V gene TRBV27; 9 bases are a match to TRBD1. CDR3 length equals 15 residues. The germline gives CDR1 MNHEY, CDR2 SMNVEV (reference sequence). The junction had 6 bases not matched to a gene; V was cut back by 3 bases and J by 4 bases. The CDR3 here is CASSFGDRAGTEAFF. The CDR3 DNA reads TGTGCCAGCAGTTTTGGGGACAGGGCCGGCACTGAAGCTTTCTTT.

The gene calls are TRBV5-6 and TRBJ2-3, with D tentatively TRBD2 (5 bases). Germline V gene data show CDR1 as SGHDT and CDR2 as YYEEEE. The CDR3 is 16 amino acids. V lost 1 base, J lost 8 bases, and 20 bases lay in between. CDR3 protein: CASSLMTLDIGGTQYF. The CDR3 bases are TGTGCCAGCAGCTTGATGACTCTAGACATAGGAGGTACGCAGTATTTT.

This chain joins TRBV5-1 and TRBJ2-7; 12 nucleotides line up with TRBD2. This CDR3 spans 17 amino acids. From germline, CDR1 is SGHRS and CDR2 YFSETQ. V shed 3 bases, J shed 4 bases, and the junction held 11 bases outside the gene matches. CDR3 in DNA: TGCGCCAGCAGCTCACTAGCGGGGGGCTCGGAAAAATACGAGCAGTACTTC. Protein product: CASSSLAGGSEKYEQYF.

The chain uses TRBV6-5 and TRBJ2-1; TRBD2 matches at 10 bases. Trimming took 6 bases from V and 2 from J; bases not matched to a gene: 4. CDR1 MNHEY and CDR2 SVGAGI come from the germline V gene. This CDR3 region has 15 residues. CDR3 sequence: CASRRGLATYNEQFF. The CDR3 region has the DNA TGTGCCAGCAGGCGGGGACTAGCGACCTACAATGAGCAGTTCTTC.

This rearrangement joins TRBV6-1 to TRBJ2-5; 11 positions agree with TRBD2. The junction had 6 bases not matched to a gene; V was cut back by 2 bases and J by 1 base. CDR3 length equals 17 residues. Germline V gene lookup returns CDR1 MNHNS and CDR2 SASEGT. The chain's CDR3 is CASSETLAGGFQETQYF. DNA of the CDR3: TGTGCCAGCAGTGAAACCCTAGCGGGGGGTTTCCAAGAGACCCAGTACTTC.

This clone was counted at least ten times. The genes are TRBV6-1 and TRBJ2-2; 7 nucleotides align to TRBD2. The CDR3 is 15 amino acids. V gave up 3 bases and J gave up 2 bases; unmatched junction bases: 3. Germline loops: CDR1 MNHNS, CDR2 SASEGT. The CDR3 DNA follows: TGTGCCAGCAGTGACCAAGCGGGAAACACCGGGGAGCTGTTTTTT. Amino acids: CASSDQAGNTGELFF.